The rows below give T cell receptor beta chains drawn from one sample of a study of blood T cell repertoires in COVID-19. Profiled with immunoSEQ multiplex PCR; TCRdb holds only in-frame clones, not every one. The top ten clones hold roughly 4.7% of a sample with roughly 140,000 clones, 80% of them seen once. The sequencing input was peripheral blood. All receptors come from a woman between 50 and 59 years old with acute or convalescent COVID-19. CDR3s include the opening cysteine and the closing phenylalanine or tryptophan. A D gene is named only where the DNA matches it firmly. Clone size is not always given. Where it is, it says once, few, many or a class for expanded clones.

TRBD1 TRBJ1-2 many TRBV18 CASSRDPGQGFGGYTF TGTGCCAGCTCACGGGATCCGGGACAGGGGTTCGGGGGCTACACCTTC
TRBD1 TRBJ1-4 - TRBV30 CAWSGTGGATNEKLFF TGTGCCTGGAGTGGAACAGGGGGCGCAACTAATGAAAAACTGTTTTTT
TRBD2 TRBJ2-3 - TRBV6-5 CASRGEAGGGDTQYF TGTGCCAGCAGGGGCGAAGCGGGGGGAGGGGATACGCAGTATTTT
- TRBJ1-5 - TRBV5-1 CASKQGPDQPQHF TGCGCCAGCAAACAGGGTCCGGATCAGCCCCAGCATTTT
TRBD1 TRBJ2-1 few TRBV19 CASSMLDRGYNEQFF TGTGCCAGTAGTATGTTGGACAGGGGCTACAATGAGCAGTTCTTC
- TRBJ2-3 - TRBV7-9 CASSLVTLSTDTQYF TGTGCCAGCAGCTTAGTGACACTGAGCACAGATACGCAGTATTTT
- TRBJ1-1 few TRBV7-9 CASSLAQGFPNTEAFF TGTGCCAGCAGCTTAGCACAGGGATTCCCGAACACTGAAGCTTTCTTT
- TRBJ1-6 - TRBV14 CASSPQASSYNSPLHF TGTGCCAGCAGCCCCCAGGCAAGCTCCTATAATTCACCCCTCCACTTT
TRBD1 TRBJ2-2 - TRBV7-3 CASSSGQHTGELFF TGTGCCAGCAGCTCGGGACAGCACACCGGGGAGCTGTTTTTT
- TRBJ1-1 - TRBV18 CASSPQGDTEAFF TGTGCCAGCTCACCACAGGGAGACACTGAAGCTTTCTTT
TRBD1 TRBJ2-7 - TRBV5-1 CASSLIPGQTYEQYF TGCGCCAGCAGCTTGATACCGGGACAGACCTACGAGCAGTACTTC
TRBD1 TRBJ2-5 - TRBV18 CASSPRDRVTHLTLRPQETQYF TGTGCCAGCTCACCACGGGACAGGGTGACCCACCTTACCTTAAGACCACAAGAGACCCAGTACTTC
TRBD1 TRBJ2-5 - TRBV2 CASSEKRQGAWETQYF TGTGCCAGCAGTGAAAAACGACAGGGGGCTTGGGAGACCCAGTACTTC
TRBD1 TRBJ2-7 - TRBV4-2 CASSQGGTGVYEQYF TGTGCCAGCAGCCAAGGTGGGACAGGGGTCTACGAGCAGTACTTC
- TRBJ2-7 few TRBV5-6 CASSLEPGVREQYF TGTGCCAGCAGCTTGGAGCCAGGGGTGCGGGAGCAGTACTTC
- TRBJ1-1 - TRBV5-1 CASSYTGTPNTEAFF TGCGCCAGCAGCTATACTGGGACACCGAACACTGAAGCTTTCTTT
- TRBJ2-1 - TRBV11-2 CASSLGSGDYNEQFF TGTGCCAGCAGCTTAGGGTCCGGTGACTACAATGAGCAGTTCTTC
- TRBJ2-2 - TRBV6-6 CASSYPAGLTGELFF TGTGCCAGCAGTTATCCAGCGGGCCTGACCGGGGAGCTGTTTTTT
- TRBJ1-2 - TRBV28 CASSSTGGYTF TGTGCCAGCAGTTCCACGGGTGGCTACACCTTC
- TRBJ1-4 - TRBV7-9 CASSSMLGANLNEKLFF TGTGCCAGCAGCTCCATGCTGGGGGCGAACCTTAATGAAAAACTGTTTTTT
- TRBJ2-5 - TRBV5-1 CASSLDAGRVGETQYF TGCGCCAGCAGCTTGGATGCCGGCAGGGTGGGGGAGACCCAGTACTTC
TRBD2 TRBJ2-3 few TRBV28 CASSLVRGGTDTQYF TGTGCCAGCAGTTTGGTGCGGGGGGGCACAGATACGCAGTATTTT
- TRBJ1-1 few TRBV5-1 CASSLEASGVGTEAFF TGCGCCAGCAGCTTGGAAGCTTCAGGGGTCGGGACTGAAGCTTTCTTT
TRBD1 TRBJ1-2 - TRBV5-1 CASSRGQGINYGYTF TGCGCCAGCAGCCGGGGACAGGGGATCAACTATGGCTACACCTTC
- TRBJ2-3 few TRBV6-4 CASSGGDDTDTQYF TGTGCCAGCAGTGGGGGGGATGACACAGATACGCAGTATTTT
- TRBJ2-6 once TRBV6-2/TRBV6-3 CASSYGFRGNSGANVLTF TGTGCCAGCAGTTACGGTTTCCGGGGTAACTCTGGGGCCAACGTCCTGACTTTC
- TRBJ2-3 - TRBV19 CASSMFTSTDTQYF TGTGCCAGTAGTATGTTTACTAGCACAGATACGCAGTATTTT
- TRBJ2-3 few TRBV7-3 CASSPNTDTQYF TGTGCCAGCAGCCCTAACACAGATACGCAGTATTTT
- TRBJ1-2 - TRBV27 CASSPRGLGYGYTF TGTGCCAGCAGTCCCCGAGGCCTAGGCTATGGCTACACCTTC
- TRBJ2-4 - TRBV6-5 CASSYLGEQNIQYF TGTGCCAGCAGTTACCTGGGAGAGCAAAACATTCAGTACTTC
- TRBJ1-2 - TRBV6-1 CASSEAQFKYYGYTF TGTGCCAGCAGTGAAGCGCAGTTTAAATACTATGGCTACACCTTC
TRBD2 TRBJ2-5 - TRBV5-1 CASSLRLAGGQETQYF TGCGCCAGCAGCTTACGACTAGCGGGGGGCCAAGAGACCCAGTACTTC
- TRBJ1-2 - TRBV7-3 CASSGEAGALDGYTF TGTGCCAGCAGCGGCGAGGCGGGGGCTTTGGATGGCTACACCTTC
- TRBJ1-6 few TRBV19 CASNPTAFYNSPLHF TGTGCCAGTAACCCGACAGCGTTTTATAATTCACCCCTCCACTTT
TRBD2 TRBJ2-1 - TRBV4-2 CASSQGASGGNEQFF TGTGCCAGCAGCCAAGGGGCTAGCGGGGGGAATGAGCAGTTCTTC
- TRBJ1-2 - TRBV3-1/TRBV3-2 CASSQDREGYTF TGTGCCAGCAGCCAAGATCGCGAGGGCTACACCTTC
TRBD1 TRBJ2-5 - TRBV7-9 CASSFSRGQETQYF TGTGCCAGCAGCTTTTCCAGGGGGCAAGAGACCCAGTACTTC
- TRBJ2-5 - TRBV6-5 CASSSGGQQETQYF TGTGCCAGCAGTTCCGGGGGACAGCAAGAGACCCAGTACTTC
- TRBJ1-6 - TRBV25-1 CASSPLGGNSPLHF TGTGCCAGCAGCCCGCTGGGGGGGAATTCACCCCTCCACTTT
- TRBJ2-7 - TRBV5-1 CASSLEGSMTYEQYF TGCGCCAGCAGCTTGGAGGGGTCCATGACCTACGAGCAGTACTTC
- TRBJ2-7 - TRBV18 CASSETAYEQYF TGTGCCAGCTCAGAAACAGCATACGAGCAGTACTTC
- TRBJ1-4 - TRBV5-4 CASSFWDTADEKLFF TGTGCCAGCAGCTTTTGGGACACTGCGGACGAAAAACTGTTTTTT
- TRBJ1-2 - TRBV2 CASSEEGGGSGGGYTF TGTGCCAGCAGTGAAGAAGGGGGGGGCTCAGGCGGCGGCTACACCTTC
- TRBJ1-3 - TRBV25-1 CASRLGGDNTIYF TGTGCCAGCAGGCTAGGAGGGGACAACACCATATATTTT
TRBD1 TRBJ2-1 - TRBV15 CATRRGTGEWNEQFF TGTGCCACCAGGCGTGGGACAGGGGAATGGAATGAGCAGTTCTTC
- TRBJ1-2 - TRBV29-1 CSVLTGGDRYTF TGCAGCGTTCTGACAGGCGGCGACCGCTACACCTTC
- TRBJ2-3 few TRBV15 CATSRDYGSGDTDTQYF TGTGCCACCAGCAGAGATTATGGTAGCGGAGACACAGATACGCAGTATTTT
- TRBJ1-2 - TRBV7-9 CASSLEHTNYGYTF TGTGCCAGCAGCTTAGAACACACTAACTATGGCTACACCTTC
- TRBJ1-6 - TRBV28 CASLPGQHYNSPLHF TGTGCCAGCCTACCCGGACAGCACTATAATTCACCCCTCCACTTT
TRBD1 TRBJ2-1 - TRBV19 CASSSSGQGNEQFF TGTGCCAGTAGTTCCTCAGGACAGGGCAATGAGCAGTTCTTC
TRBD2 TRBJ2-7 - TRBV29-1 CSVRAVAGDFEQYF TGCAGCGTTCGAGCGGTAGCGGGGGACTTCGAGCAGTACTTC
TRBD1 TRBJ1-4 once TRBV7-9 CASSETGAHEKLFF TGTGCCAGCAGCGAGACAGGGGCCCACGAAAAACTGTTTTTT
TRBD1 TRBJ1-1 once TRBV10-3 CAIRGQGDTEAFF TGTGCCATCAGGGGCCAGGGGGACACTGAAGCTTTCTTT
- TRBJ1-2 - TRBV6-1 CASSDSTNYGYTF TGTGCCAGCAGTGACAGTACTAACTATGGCTACACCTTC
- TRBJ2-2 - TRBV7-3 CASSFLTIPAGELFF TGTGCCAGCAGCTTCTTGACAATTCCGGCCGGGGAGCTGTTTTTT
TRBD1 TRBJ1-5 - TRBV19 CASSGEQGNRPQHF TGTGCCAGTAGTGGAGAACAGGGGAATCGGCCCCAGCATTTT